These T cell receptor beta chains were read from a single sample in a study of a mutant IDH1 vaccine in newly diagnosed glioma. Clones were sequenced by immunoSEQ multiplex PCR, and TCRdb holds only the in-frame ones, with some missing. The sample contains about 40,000 clones, roughly 90% of which appear only once. These receptors have no known antigen. This specimen was PBMCs, taken from a glioma patient whose treatment included an IDH1 peptide vaccine. These receptors were taken from a man aged 50-59 years with glioma. CDR3s include the opening cysteine and the closing phenylalanine or tryptophan. D genes are given only for firm matches. Rows may omit the clone size; those that give it use once, few, many or a size class.

D gene	J gene	V gene	clone size	CDR3 protein	CDR3 DNA
TRBD2	TRBJ2-7	TRBV25-1	.	CASSELGTSGSYEQYF	TGTGCCAGCAGTGAATTAGGGACTAGCGGGAGCTACGAGCAGTACTTC
.	TRBJ2-5	TRBV5-1	.	CASTVTTGTQYF	TGCGCCAGCACGGTAACCACCGGGACCCAGTACTTC
.	TRBJ2-7	TRBV2	.	CASGLGAGVNYEQYF	TGTGCCAGCGGATTAGGGGCAGGGGTGAACTACGAGCAGTACTTC
.	TRBJ1-2	TRBV29-1	.	CSVERGRYGYTF	TGCAGCGTTGAACGTGGGCGGTATGGCTACACCTTC
TRBD1	TRBJ2-2	TRBV27	.	CASSRTGGGTGELFF	TGTGCCAGCAGCCGGACAGGGGGTGGCACCGGGGAGCTGTTTTTT
.	TRBJ1-2	TRBV10-2	.	CASSEASREESYGYTF	TGCGCCAGCAGTGAGGCTTCGAGGGAGGAGAGCTATGGCTACACCTTC
TRBD1	TRBJ2-7	TRBV2	.	CASSGGDRGFYEQYF	TGTGCCAGCAGTGGAGGGGACAGGGGTTTTTACGAGCAGTACTTC
.	TRBJ2-1	TRBV7-7	.	CATRGPRGEQFF	TGTGCTACCCGGGGTCCCCGGGGTGAGCAGTTCTTC
.	TRBJ2-2	TRBV6-6	.	CASEVRRANTGELFF	TGTGCCAGCGAGGTGCGCAGGGCGAACACCGGGGAGCTGTTTTTT
.	TRBJ1-3	TRBV5-6	once	CASSDTNSGNTIYF	TGTGCCAGCAGCGATACAAACTCTGGAAACACCATATATTTT
TRBD2	TRBJ2-5	TRBV5-6	.	CASTDPGGGETQYF	TGTGCCAGCACCGACCCGGGCGGGGGAGAGACCCAGTACTTC
.	TRBJ1-5	TRBV4-1	.	CASSQDRSVGNQPQHF	TGCGCCAGCAGCCAAGATCGGAGTGTAGGAAATCAGCCCCAGCATTTT
.	TRBJ2-6	TRBV6-5	.	CASSFARSGANVLTF	TGTGCCAGCAGTTTCGCCCGCTCTGGGGCCAACGTCCTGACTTTC
.	TRBJ1-1	TRBV15	once	CATSRQDKTGEAFF	TGTGCCACCAGCCGGCAAGATAAGACGGGTGAAGCTTTCTTT
.	TRBJ2-4	TRBV11-2	.	CASSLAARGDIQYF	TGTGCCAGCAGCTTAGCCGCCAGGGGTGACATTCAGTACTTC
.	TRBJ2-7	TRBV6-1	.	CASRLGRDKTYEQYF	TGTGCCAGCAGATTGGGTAGGGACAAGACCTACGAGCAGTACTTC
TRBD1	TRBJ1-5	TRBV6-5	.	CASSARTGGNQPQHF	TGTGCCAGCAGCGCACGGACAGGGGGAAATCAGCCCCAGCATTTT
.	TRBJ2-7	TRBV29-1	.	CSVRTYEQYF	TGCAGCGTCCGTACCTACGAGCAGTACTTC
.	TRBJ2-7	TRBV29-1	.	CSATAGLWYEQYF	TGCAGCGCTACTGCGGGTTTATGGTACGAGCAGTACTTC
TRBD1	TRBJ2-1	TRBV5-4	.	CASGNTGASSYNEQFF	TGTGCCAGCGGAAATACAGGGGCCTCCTCCTACAATGAGCAGTTCTTC
TRBD1	TRBJ2-5	TRBV30	.	CAWSGGTGVGETQYF	TGTGCCTGGAGTGGGGGGACAGGGGTAGGGGAGACCCAGTACTTC
TRBD2	TRBJ2-3	TRBV19	.	CASSMLTGTSGTDTQYF	TGTGCCAGTAGTATGTTAACCGGGACTAGCGGTACAGATACGCAGTATTTT
.	TRBJ2-1	TRBV14	.	CASSPDYPRARSYNEQFF	TGTGCCAGCAGCCCCGACTACCCGCGTGCCCGGAGCTACAATGAGCAGTTCTTC
.	TRBJ1-3	TRBV7-9	.	CASSLGQPRSGNTIYF	TGTGCCAGCAGCTTAGGTCAGCCCCGCTCTGGAAACACCATATATTTT